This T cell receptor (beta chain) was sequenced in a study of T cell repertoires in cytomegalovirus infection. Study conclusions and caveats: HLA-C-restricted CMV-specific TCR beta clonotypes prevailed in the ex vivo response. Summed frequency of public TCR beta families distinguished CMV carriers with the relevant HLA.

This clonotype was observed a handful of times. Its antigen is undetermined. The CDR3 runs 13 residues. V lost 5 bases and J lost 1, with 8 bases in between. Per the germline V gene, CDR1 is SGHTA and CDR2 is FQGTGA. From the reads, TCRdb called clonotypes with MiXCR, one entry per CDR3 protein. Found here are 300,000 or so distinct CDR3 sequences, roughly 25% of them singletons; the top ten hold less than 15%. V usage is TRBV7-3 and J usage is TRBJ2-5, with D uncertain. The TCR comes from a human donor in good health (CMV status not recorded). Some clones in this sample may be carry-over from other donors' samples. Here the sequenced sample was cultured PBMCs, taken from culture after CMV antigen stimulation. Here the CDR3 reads CASSPYGQETQYF. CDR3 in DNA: TGTGCCAGCAGCCCCTATGGCCAAGAGACCCAGTACTTC.